This T cell receptor beta chain was identified in a study of T-cell memory formation after mild COVID-19. Study information: TCR clusters mostly belonged to single donors.

TCRdb reprocessed the 5' RACE reads with MiXCR, giving one entry per CDR3 protein. The data hold 65,000 to 95,000 distinct CDR3 sequences, with about 13% observed a single time. The V gene's germline CDR1 is ENHRY and CDR2 SYGVKD. Between the trimmed V and J ends, which lost 8 bases and 4 bases, there was a span of 6 bases. The CDR3 is 12 residues long. V is TRBV10-3 and J is TRBJ2-6; D remains ambiguous. Sequenced material: PBMCs or a T cell subset sorted from them (not recorded which). The clonotype was recovered from a man between 18 and 29 years old who had mild COVID-19 (a few samples of this study predate the infection). Cell type and time point are not known. CDR3 residues: CAILRGANVLTF. The CDR3 DNA is TGTGCCATCTTAAGAGGGGCCAACGTCCTGACTTTC.